This TCR beta chain was identified during a study of PD-L1 blockade in urothelial cancer. Overall study: Patients commenced atezolizumab in about 2014, and it was given at 1,200 mg intravenously every 3 weeks. Patients had undergone 0 to 3 prior chemotherapy regimens. The authors examined blood 3 weeks (second dose) and 6 weeks after treatment start. Median T cell yield from blood was fewer than 150,000.

Indicated time point: pretreatment peripheral blood. With 6 bases removed from V and 1 base from J, the gap between germline ends came to 15 bases. This CDR3 has 15 amino acids. Germline CDR1 MNHEY, CDR2 SMNVEV (reference sequence). Some clones are missing from TCRdb's copy, which holds only in-frame ones; the method was immunoSEQ multiplex PCR. The data show tens of thousands of clones, around 85% seen once. The receptor was derived from a woman in her fifties or sixties with urothelial cancer. The sequenced sample was PBMCs, obtained around atezolizumab (anti-PD-L1) treatment. The rearrangement uses TRBV27 and TRBJ2-5, with D possibly being TRBD2 (6 bases). The DNA for the CDR3 is TGTGCCAGCAGCGACCGGGACTCCGGCCAAGAGACCCAGTACTTC. It specifies CASSDRDSGQETQYF.